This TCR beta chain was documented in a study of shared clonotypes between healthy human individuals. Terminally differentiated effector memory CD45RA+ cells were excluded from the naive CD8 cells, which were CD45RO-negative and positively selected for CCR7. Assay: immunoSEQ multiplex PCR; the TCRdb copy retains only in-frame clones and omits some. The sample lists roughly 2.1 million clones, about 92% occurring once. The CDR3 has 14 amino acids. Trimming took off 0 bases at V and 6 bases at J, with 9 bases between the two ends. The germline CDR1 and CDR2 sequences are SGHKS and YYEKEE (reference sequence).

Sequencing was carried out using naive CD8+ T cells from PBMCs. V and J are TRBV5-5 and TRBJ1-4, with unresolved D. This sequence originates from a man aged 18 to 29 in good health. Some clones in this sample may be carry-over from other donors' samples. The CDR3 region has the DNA TGTGCCAGCAGCTTGGGACGGGCGGATGAAAAACTGTTTTTT. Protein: CASSLGRADEKLFF.